The present entry profiles one T cell receptor beta chain with its context. These data are taken from a study of blood T cell repertoires in COVID-19. Study-wide background: The origin of the acute and convalescent COVID-19 samples was the United States, Italy and Spain.

Germline-derived CDR1 and CDR2 are SGHTA and FQGNSA. CDR3 length: 16 residues. Deletions cut 0 bases from V and 5 bases from J, with 13 bases between. Per the original methods: Counts of nucleated cells, estimated from reference gene primer amplification, were obtained. TCRdb keeps only in-frame clones here, not all; method: immunoSEQ multiplex PCR. D and trimming come from the DNA, and the V and J calls and clone size come from that table. Of around 110,000 clones in the sample, around 82% were seen once. Material for sequencing was peripheral blood. This receptor was obtained from a human donor in a cohort sampled during active COVID-19. The gene calls are TRBV7-2 and TRBJ1-4; D unclear. The CDR3 reads CASSLAAGFGNEKLFF. The CDR3 DNA sequence: TGTGCCAGCAGCTTAGCGGCGGGGTTTGGAAATGAAAAACTGTTTTTT. The whole variable domain, remainder taken from reference TRBV7-2 and TRBJ1-4, is GAGVSQSPSNKVTEKGKDVELRCDPISGHTALYWYRQSLGQGLEFLIYFQGNSAPDKSGLPSDRFSAERTGGSVSTLTIQRTQQEDSAVYLCASSLAAGFGNEKLFFGSGTQLSVL.